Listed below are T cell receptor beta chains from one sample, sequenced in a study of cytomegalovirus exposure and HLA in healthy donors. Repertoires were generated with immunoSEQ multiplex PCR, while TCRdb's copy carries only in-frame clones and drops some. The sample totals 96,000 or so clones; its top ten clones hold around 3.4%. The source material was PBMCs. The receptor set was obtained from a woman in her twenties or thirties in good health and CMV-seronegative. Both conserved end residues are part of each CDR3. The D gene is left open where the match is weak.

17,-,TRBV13,CASSLDGYSGGANVLTF
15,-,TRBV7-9,CASSLEAGANYGYTF
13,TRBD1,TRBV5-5,CASSLDRGREQFF
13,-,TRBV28,CASSLGHSYEQYF
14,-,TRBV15,CATSRGGTSYEQYF
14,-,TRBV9,CASSDYRVADTQYF
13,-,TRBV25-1,CASSPGLTFGAFF
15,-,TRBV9,CASSVGGGSYNEQFF
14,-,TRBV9,CASSVENGDYGYTF
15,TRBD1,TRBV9,CASSPWTGTYNEQFF
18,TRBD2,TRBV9,CASSVVAGSGGAADIQYF
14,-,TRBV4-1,CASSQVRLRDEQYF
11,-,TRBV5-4,CASSWEGELFF
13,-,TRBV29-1,CSVERESNTEAFF
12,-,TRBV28,CASSLGLYGYTF
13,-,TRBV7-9,CASSPVGNYGYTF
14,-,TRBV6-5,CASSIQGRGEKLFF
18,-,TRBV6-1,CASSEAGWRGYSNQPQHF
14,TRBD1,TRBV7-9,CASSLTGENGELFF
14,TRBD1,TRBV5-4,CASSNDRGPYEQYF
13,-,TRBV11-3,CASSPGTYNEQFF
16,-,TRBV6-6,CASSPGGVPANYGYTF
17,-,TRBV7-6,CASSLAGPTDLSYEQYF
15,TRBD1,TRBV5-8,CASSLGQGGQYGYTF
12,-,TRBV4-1,CASSQDRYEQYF
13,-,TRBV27,CASSFNQGGGYTF
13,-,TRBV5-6,CASSFGSGREQYF
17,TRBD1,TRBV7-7,CASRPWDRGYEDTEAFF
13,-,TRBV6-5,CASRAWREETQYF
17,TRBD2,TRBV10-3,CAIRGRSLAANTGELFF
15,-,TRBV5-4,CASSFLGASGNTIYF
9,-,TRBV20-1,CSLPSGLKF
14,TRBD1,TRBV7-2,CASSSTGVTDTQYF
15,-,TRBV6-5,CASSPVRQSNQPQHF
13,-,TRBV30,CAWSGIPGNTIYF
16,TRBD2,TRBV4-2,CASSQGTAGGPDEQFF
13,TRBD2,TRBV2,CASSGRGQETQYF
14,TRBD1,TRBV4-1,CASSRQGNSGELFF
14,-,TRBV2,CASSEREGNQPQHF
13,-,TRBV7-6,CASSSDSNYGYTF
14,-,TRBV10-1,CASSEGDTIYEQYF
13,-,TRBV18,CASSGGSNQPQHF
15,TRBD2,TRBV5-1,CASSFPASGANEQFF
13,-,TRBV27,CASSLIEDTEAFF
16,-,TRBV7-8,CASSPVAGSGANVLTF
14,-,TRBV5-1,CASSPTTDHYGYTF
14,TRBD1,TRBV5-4,CASSSGQGSYEQYF
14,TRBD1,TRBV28,CASIRDRVTLGYTF
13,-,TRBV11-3,CASSLGHSYEQYF
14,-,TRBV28,CASRARGKGYIQYF
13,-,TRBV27,CASSFGGNTEAFF
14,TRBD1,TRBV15,CATSRDRGITEAFF
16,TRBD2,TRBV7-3,CASSALGLAASGEQFF